These 15 T cell receptor beta chains came from one sample sequenced in a study of cytomegalovirus exposure and HLA in healthy donors. TCRdb keeps only in-frame clones here, not all; method: immunoSEQ multiplex PCR. The table lists about 160,000 clones, about 90% of them singletons. The sample comprised PBMCs. The receptors originated from a man between 18 and 35 years old in good health and CMV-seropositive.

The chain carries TRBV13 and TRBJ2-5, with TRBD1 matching over 7 bases. Losses at the gene ends were 5 bases for V and 5 bases for J; bases not matched to a gene: 5. The germline gives CDR1 PRHDT, CDR2 FYEKMQ (reference sequence). The CDR3 is made up of 13 amino acids. The DNA for the CDR3 is TGTGCCAGCAGCCGCACAGGGGTGGAGACCCAGTACTTC. Encoded protein: CASSRTGVETQYF.

The J gene is TRBJ1-1, the V gene TRBV4-2, with TRBD1 identical over 7 bases. There are 12 residues in the CDR3. Germline CDR1 LGHNA, CDR2 YNFKEQ. V shed 9 bases, J shed 3 bases, and the junction held 4 bases outside the gene matches. The CDR3 reads CASSTGDTEAFF. DNA of the CDR3: TGTGCCAGTTCAACAGGGGACACTGAAGCTTTCTTT.

CDR3 coding DNA: TGTGCCAGCAGCCTACCCTTTTTTATCGGGGTCTCTAGCACAGATACGCAGTATTTT. Translating it yields CASSLPFFIGVSSTDTQYF. The chain has TRBV11-3 and TRBJ2-3; tentative D call: TRBD2 (5 bases). Germline V gene lookup returns CDR1 SGHNT and CDR2 YENEEA. The CDR3 contains 19 residues. Between the trimmed V and J ends, which lost 5 bases and 0 bases, there was a span of 24 bases.

The chain couples TRBV6-5 to TRBJ1-1; 7 nucleotides agree with TRBD1. V trimming: 0 bases; J trimming: 8 bases; junction bases outside the gene matches: 6. CDR1 and CDR2 (germline): MNHEY, SVGAGI. The CDR3 extends over 14 amino acids. CDR3 residues: CASSYSKGAREAFF. The CDR3 DNA is TGTGCCAGCAGTTACTCTAAGGGGGCGAGGGAAGCTTTCTTT.

J is TRBJ2-1 and V is TRBV18, with D possibly being TRBD2 (6 bases). Trimming took 0 bases from V and 8 from J, leaving 20 bases between them. The germline CDR1 and CDR2 sequences are KGHSH and LQKENI. The CDR3 contains 17 residues. The CDR3 sequence is CASSPPVTGVKFDEQFF. In DNA form, the CDR3 reads TGTGCCAGCTCACCACCGGTGACGGGAGTTAAATTTGATGAGCAGTTCTTC.

This chain links TRBV5-6 with TRBJ2-1; D is possibly TRBD1 (6 bases). CDR1 and CDR2 (germline): SGHDT, YYEEEE. Trimming removed 0 bases at V and 3 bases at J, with 13 bases between. CDR3 length equals 16 residues. The DNA of the CDR3 is TGTGCCAGCAGCTTGGAAGGTAGGGGGAACTACAATGAGCAGTTCTTC. Translating it yields CASSLEGRGNYNEQFF. Full variable domain (missing parts from reference TRBV5-6 and TRBJ2-1): DAGVTQSPTHLIKTRGQQVTLRCSPKSGHDTVSWYQQALGQGPQFIFQYYEEEERQRGNFPDRFSGHQFPNYSSELNVNALLLGDSALYLCASSLEGRGNYNEQFFGPGTRLTVL.

The V gene is TRBV5-1, the J gene TRBJ2-3; 10 bases are a match to TRBD2. Germline CDR1 and CDR2: SGHRS and YFSETQ. This CDR3 contains 15 residues. Trimming cost V 5 bases and J 1 base; bases outside gene matches: 4. CDR3 residues: CASSSGTSGTDTQYF. The CDR3 bases are TGCGCCAGCAGTTCCGGGACTAGCGGCACAGATACGCAGTATTTT.

The chain carries TRBV19 and TRBJ2-2, with a possible D match to TRBD2 (6 bases). This CDR3 is built from 16 residues. V lost 11 bases and J 0 bases, leaving 19 bases between the germline ends. Germline V gives CDR1 LNHDA, CDR2 SQIVND (reference sequence). CDR3: CASRAPGLTNTGELFF. Here the CDR3 DNA reads TGTGCCTCTAGGGCCCCGGGACTTACGAACACCGGGGAGCTGTTTTTT. Supplemented by reference TRBV19 and TRBJ2-2, the full variable domain reads DGGITQSPKYLFRKEGQNVTLSCEQNLNHDAMYWYRQDPGQGLRLIYYSQIVNDFQKGDIAEGYSVSREKKESFPLTVTSAQKNPTAFYLCASRAPGLTNTGELFFGEGSRLTVL.

The chain couples TRBV11-2 to TRBJ2-4; D ambiguous. V shed 1 base and J shed 0 bases, with 4 bases lying between them. Germline-derived CDR1 and CDR2 are SGHAT and FQNNGV. The CDR3 extends over 14 amino acids. This chain's CDR3 is CASSLVLAKNIQYF. For the CDR3, the DNA is TGTGCCAGCAGCTTAGTACTAGCCAAAAACATTCAGTACTTC.

The chain uses TRBV19 and TRBJ2-1; 10 bases agree with TRBD2. Germline V gene data show CDR1 as LNHDA and CDR2 as SQIVND (reference sequence). CDR3 length equals 15 residues. V dropped 5 bases and J dropped 2; count of bases not matched to a gene: 3. CDR3 sequence reads: CASSSLAGAYNEQFF. CDR3 DNA sequence: TGTGCCAGTAGTTCTCTAGCGGGGGCCTACAATGAGCAGTTCTTC.

The chain carries TRBV7-9 and TRBJ2-1; no firm D call. Between the trimmed V and J ends, which lost 3 bases and 10 bases, there was a span of 10 bases. The CDR3 runs 12 residues. Germline V gene sequence: CDR1 SEHNR, CDR2 FQNEAQ (reference sequence). CDR3 loop: CASSFVALEQFF. The CDR3 region has the DNA TGTGCCAGCAGCTTTGTAGCATTAGAGCAGTTCTTC.

The chain combines TRBV5-1 with TRBJ2-3; 11 bases map to TRBD2. The CDR3 spans 18 residues. Germline-derived CDR1 and CDR2 are SGHRS and YFSETQ. The trim removed 0 bases at V and 2 bases at J, leaving 8 bases unmatched. CDR3 region: CASSLARMTSGATDTQYF. The CDR3 coding sequence is TGCGCCAGCAGCTTGGCCCGCATGACTAGCGGGGCCACAGATACGCAGTATTTT.

The rearrangement joins TRBV19 to TRBJ2-1, with D uncertain. V lost 0 bases, J lost 2 bases, and 11 bases lay in between. Germline loops: CDR1 LNHDA, CDR2 SQIVND (reference sequence). This CDR3 is 16 amino acids long. The CDR3: CASSIDTDPAYNEQFF. CDR3 nucleotide sequence: TGTGCCAGTAGTATAGATACAGACCCTGCCTACAATGAGCAGTTCTTC.

This clone was seen ten or more times. The chain joins TRBV6-1 to TRBJ2-7; D not certain. CDR3 length: 15 residues. Trimming removed 2 bases from V and 1 base from J, with 12 bases in between. Germline loops: CDR1 MNHNS, CDR2 SASEGT. CDR3: CASSERYGGSYEQYF. The DNA for the CDR3 is TGTGCCAGCAGTGAACGGTATGGCGGATCCTACGAGCAGTACTTC.

The chain recombines TRBV29-1 with TRBJ1-1; weak D call: TRBD1 (5 bases). The CDR3 is 13 amino acids. Trimming took off 7 bases at V and 0 bases at J, with 12 bases between the two ends. Germline-derived CDR1 and CDR2 are SQVTM and ANQGSEA. The CDR3 spells CSGRNRLNTEAFF. Here the CDR3 DNA reads TGCAGCGGCCGAAACAGGCTGAACACTGAAGCTTTCTTT.